The 8 T cell receptor beta chains presented below share a single source sample, sequenced in a study of CD4 and CD8 cells across lung adenocarcinoma regions. MiXCR was run by TCRdb on the PCR reads, yielding one entry per CDR3 protein. The data contain about 23,000 distinct CDR3 sequences, around 50% of them singletons. Sequenced input: CD4+ T cells from the center of a lung tumor. These receptors originate from a male donor with lung adenocarcinoma. The CD4 and CD8 labels of this study may be unreliable.

This clonotype was counted many times. This chain uses TRBV6-1 with TRBJ2-7, with 7 bases aligning to TRBD1. V gave up 7 bases and J gave up 5 bases; unmatched junction bases: 8. The CDR3 has 13 residues. Germline assignment: CDR1 MNHNS and CDR2 SASEGT. CDR3 region: CASKLQGGNEQYF. The CDR3 bases are TGTGCCAGCAAGCTTCAAGGGGGCAACGAGCAGTACTTC.

This clonotype has a handful of counts. The chain links TRBV27 to TRBJ2-5, with TRBD1 matching over 11 bases. V lost 7 bases and J lost 5; bases outside the gene matches: 3. The CDR3 runs to 13 residues. Germline-derived CDR1 and CDR2 are MNHEY and SMNVEV (reference sequence). DNA of the CDR3: TGTGCCAGCATGGGACAGGGGGGGGAGACCCAGTACTTC. Translation gives CASMGQGGETQYF.

This chain joins TRBV9 and TRBJ2-3, with 8 bases fitting TRBD1. The CDR3 is made up of 16 amino acids. Germline lookup yields CDR1 SGDLS and CDR2 YYNGEE. V shed 0 bases, J shed 1 base, and the junction held 4 bases outside the gene matches. CDR3 amino acids: CASSVGQGAGTDTQYF. Written as DNA, the CDR3 is TGTGCCAGCAGCGTAGGTCAGGGGGCAGGCACAGATACGCAGTATTTT.

This clonotype rates as large. The rearrangement uses TRBV6-5 and TRBJ2-2; 8 bases are a match to TRBD2. The CDR3 covers 17 residues. CDR1 is MNHEY, CDR2 SVGAGI, per germline. The ends lost 6 bases at V and 4 bases at J; junction bases unmatched: 13. This CDR3 reads CASSRRGAAGATGELFF. In nucleotides, the CDR3 is TGTGCCAGCAGCCGGAGGGGAGCAGCGGGAGCCACCGGGGAGCTGTTTTTT.

This clonotype came up once. The genes are TRBV7-8 and TRBJ2-7; D is unresolved. This CDR3 comprises 15 residues. CDR1 and CDR2 (germline): SGHVS, FQNEAQ. The germline V and J ends were trimmed by 5 bases and 1 base, with 15 bases remaining between them. The CDR3 nucleotides read TGTGCCAGCAGCCTGGCTGGGGTGAAGTCCTACGAGCAGTACTTC. Translating it yields CASSLAGVKSYEQYF.

Turning to this clonotype: The junction departs from germline at one end; a sequencing error may be responsible. The V call is TRBV6-1, the J call TRBJ2-3, with D perhaps matching TRBD1 (5 bases). From germline, CDR1 is MNHNS and CDR2 SASEGT. The CDR3 sequence is 14 residues long. CDR3 sequence reads: CASSGIGATDTQYF. The DNA of the CDR3 is TGTGCCAGCAGCGGCATTGGGGCGACAGACACTCAGTACTTT.

This clonotype was counted a few times. This chain joins TRBV4-1 and TRBJ1-3, with no clear D. V lost 4 bases, J lost 0 bases, and 7 bases lay in between. Looked up from germline, CDR1 is MGHRA and CDR2 is YSYEKL. The CDR3 consists of 14 residues. The CDR3 region has the DNA TGCGCCAGCAGCCTGGCCAGCTCTGGAAACACCATATATTTT. Its translation is CASSLASSGNTIYF.

This clonotype was recorded a few times. This chain links TRBV10-2 with TRBJ2-3; 9 bases align to TRBD2. The J call may be wrong; the DNA end is better matched by TRBJ2-7. Germline V lookup: CDR1 WSHSY, CDR2 SAAADI. This CDR3 has 19 amino acids. The CDR3 sequence is CASRTGAGGGSGSADTQYF. CDR3 bases: TGCGCCAGCAGGACCGGGGCGGGCGGGGGTAGCGGGAGCGCAGATACGCAGTACTTC.